This TCR beta chain derives from a study of blood T cell repertoires in COVID-19. In the study overall: The samples span acute and convalescent COVID-19 from the United States, Italy and Spain. PBMCs, B-cell-depleted T cells, or T cells provided the cDNA or gDNA that made up the material.

The CDR3 spans 14 residues. V shed 6 bases, J shed 5 bases, and the junction held 9 bases outside the gene matches. CDR1 and CDR2 from the germline V gene are MNHEY and SMNVEV (reference sequence). Authors' analysis steps: The authors estimated nucleated cell counts from reference gene primer amplification. Here immunoSEQ multiplex PCR was the method, and the copy in TCRdb shows in-frame clones only, minus some. That table furnishes V, J and clone size, whereas the DNA furnished D and trimming. The table has 150,000 to 200,000 clones, roughly 85% seen once. This TCR was recovered from a woman between 25 and 40 years old with acute or convalescent COVID-19. The chain recombines TRBV27 with TRBJ2-7, with 8 bases matching TRBD2. Input material: peripheral blood. CDR3 sequence: CASRSRGGINEQYF. The CDR3 DNA follows: TGTGCCAGCAGATCACGGGGGGGCATAAACGAGCAGTACTTC.